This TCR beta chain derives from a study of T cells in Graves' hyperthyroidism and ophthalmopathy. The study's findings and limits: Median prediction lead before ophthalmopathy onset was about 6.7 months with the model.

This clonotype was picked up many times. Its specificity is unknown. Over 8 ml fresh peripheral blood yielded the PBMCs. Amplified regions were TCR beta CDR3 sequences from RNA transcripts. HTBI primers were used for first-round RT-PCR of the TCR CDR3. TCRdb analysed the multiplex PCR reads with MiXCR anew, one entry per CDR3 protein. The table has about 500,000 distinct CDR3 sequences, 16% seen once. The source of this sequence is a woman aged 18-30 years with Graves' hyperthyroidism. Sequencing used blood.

CDR3 sequence (DNA): TGCGCCAGCAGCTTGGCGGGACAGTTTGAAGCTTTCTTT. This encodes CASSLAGQFEAFF. The chain joins TRBV5-1 to TRBJ1-1, with 7 positions matching TRBD1. Germline V lookup: CDR1 SGHRS, CDR2 YFSETQ. The CDR3 covers 13 residues. Losses at the gene ends were 0 bases for V and 7 bases for J; bases not matched to a gene: 3.